The 19 T cell receptor beta chains listed next were all sequenced from one sample in a study of blood T cell repertoires in COVID-19. Here immunoSEQ multiplex PCR was the method, and the copy in TCRdb shows in-frame clones only, minus some. This sample has approximately 87,000 clones, with around 89% found just once. Sequencing was carried out using peripheral blood. The source of these receptors is a man aged 65 to 85 with active or convalescent COVID-19.

The chain combines TRBV7-3 with TRBJ2-3; TRBD2 aligns across 9 bases. Per the germline V gene, CDR1 is SGHTA and CDR2 is FQGTGA. This CDR3 region has 16 residues. Trimming removed 1 base from V and 7 bases from J; junction bases left unmatched: 9. The CDR3 is CASSLNPGTSSNTQYF. As DNA, the CDR3 is TGTGCCAGCAGCTTAAATCCCGGGACTAGCTCAAATACGCAGTATTTT.

This clone has only one observation. The chain recombines TRBV6-5 with TRBJ2-5, with 10 bases fitting TRBD1. Per the germline V gene, CDR1 is MNHEY and CDR2 is SVGAGI. V lost 5 bases to trimming and J lost 5 bases; unmatched junction nucleotides: 8. The CDR3 loop spans 15 amino acids. CDR3 sequence: CASSRGTGVGETQYF. In DNA, the CDR3 is TGTGCCAGCAGTAGGGGGACAGGGGTTGGGGAGACCCAGTACTTC.

The rearrangement uses TRBV7-2 and TRBJ2-3, with TRBD2 identical over 10 bases. CDR3 length: 15 amino acids. V lost 7 bases, J lost 5 bases, and 9 bases stayed unmatched. The germline V gene encodes CDR1 SGHTA and CDR2 FQGNSA. The CDR3 spells CASTQLAGKVDTQYF. CDR3 bases: TGTGCCAGCACCCAACTAGCGGGAAAAGTAGATACGCAGTATTTT.

This chain uses TRBV25-1 with TRBJ1-2; 9 bases are shared with TRBD1. Unmatched junction bases numbered 9, after V lost 2 bases and J lost 5 bases. CDR3 length: 16 residues. Per germline, CDR1 MGHDK and CDR2 SYGVNS. The CDR3 nucleotides read TGTGCCAGCAGTGAAATCTCTACAGGGACAGGGTATGGCTACACCTTC. It yields the protein CASSEISTGTGYGYTF.

This clone was seen a single time. This chain uses TRBV7-2 with TRBJ1-1, with 8 bases matching TRBD1. The CDR3 contains 14 residues. J gave up 5 bases and V 7 bases, and 9 bases lay outside the gene matches. Germline lookup yields CDR1 SGHTA and CDR2 FQGNSA. The CDR3 loop reads CASKVGQGFTEAFF. The DNA for the CDR3 is TGTGCCAGCAAAGTCGGACAGGGATTTACTGAAGCTTTCTTT.

This clone was observed a handful of times. The rearrangement links TRBV6-6 to TRBJ2-5; 8 bases line up with TRBD2. Germline V gene data show CDR1 as MNHNY and CDR2 as SVGAGI (reference sequence). This CDR3 region has 15 residues. Trimming at V came to 6 bases and at J to 2 bases, leaving 8 bases not matched to a gene. CDR3 nucleotides: TGTGCCAGCAGAGACGGGGGGGTTGGACAAGAGACCCAGTACTTC. Its translation: CASRDGGVGQETQYF.

The J gene is TRBJ1-6, the V gene TRBV3-1 (or the pseudogene TRBV3-2), with D unclear. The CDR3 loop spans 14 amino acids. With 0 bases removed from V and 9 bases from J, the gap between germline ends came to 9 bases. Germline V gene sequence: CDR1 LGHDT, CDR2 YNNKEL (reference sequence). CDR3 region: CASSQERLSSPLHF. The CDR3 nucleotides read TGTGCCAGCAGCCAAGAACGGTTGTCTTCACCCCTCCACTTT.

This CDR3 is CASSEGNRGQSNYGYTF. The CDR3 DNA is TGTGCCAGCAGTGAAGGGAATAGGGGACAGTCAAACTATGGCTACACCTTC. The rearrangement joins TRBV6-1 to TRBJ1-2; 7 bases are shared with TRBD1. The CDR3 runs 17 residues. Germline lookup yields CDR1 MNHNS and CDR2 SASEGT. Germline trimming cut 1 base from V and 2 bases from J; bases unmatched to any gene: 10.

The table lists this clone with a count of one. CDR3 sequence (DNA): TGTGCCAGCAGCGTGAGCTACGAGCAGTACTTC. Amino acid sequence: CASSVSYEQYF. The chain uses TRBV28 and TRBJ2-7; D unclear. Germline V gives CDR1 MDHEN, CDR2 SYDVKM. Between the trimmed V and J ends, which lost 6 bases and 3 bases, there was a span of 6 bases. CDR3 size: 11 residues.

The chain uses TRBV9 and TRBJ1-2; 7 bases agree with TRBD1. The CDR3 has 14 residues. V shed 4 bases and J 9 bases; nucleotides not matched to a gene: 12. CDR1 SGDLS and CDR2 YYNGEE come from the germline V gene. CDR3 protein: CASSFGTESLSYTF. CDR3 sequence (DNA): TGTGCCAGCAGCTTTGGGACAGAGTCGTTGAGCTACACCTTC.

The chain carries TRBV24-1 and TRBJ2-7; the match to TRBD1 covers 9 bases. Germline V gives CDR1 KGHDR, CDR2 SFDVKD. The CDR3 totals 14 residues. V was pared by 6 bases and J by 4 bases, with 6 bases of the junction left unmatched. This chain's CDR3 is CATSLGQGTYEQYF. Written as DNA, the CDR3 is TGTGCCACCAGTCTCGGACAGGGGACTTACGAGCAGTACTTC.

The V call is TRBV27, the J call TRBJ1-6; possible D gene TRBD1, 5 bases. Germline CDR1 and CDR2: MNHEY and SMNVEV (reference sequence). V shed 2 bases and J shed 11 bases, with 16 bases lying between them. The CDR3 has 15 residues. The CDR3 loop reads CASSLVDTGLPPLHF. In DNA form, the CDR3 reads TGTGCCAGCAGTTTAGTGGACACCGGGCTTCCACCCCTCCACTTT.

The gene calls are TRBV24-1 and TRBJ2-1; a weak D match, TRBD2 (7 bases). Germline CDR1 KGHDR, CDR2 SFDVKD. V was pared by 3 bases and J by 8 bases, with 25 bases between. This CDR3 spans 18 amino acids. The CDR3 region has the DNA TGTGCCACCAGTGATCCCCGGGGCGGGGGCAAGATCCTCGATGAGCAGTTCTTC. The encoded protein is CATSDPRGGGKILDEQFF.

The gene calls are TRBV7-3 and TRBJ2-2; 9 bases match TRBD1. CDR3 length: 15 amino acids. Germline lookup yields CDR1 SGHTA and CDR2 FQGTGA. The V gene end was trimmed by 2 bases and the J gene end by 10 bases; junction bases not matched to a gene: 8. CDR3 region: CASSLGTGLEEELFF. DNA for the CDR3: TGTGCCAGCAGCTTAGGGACAGGGTTGGAGGAGGAGCTGTTTTTT.

The J gene is TRBJ1-1, the V gene TRBV5-4, with D perhaps TRBD1 (5 bases). V lost 3 bases and J lost 0, with 12 bases in between. Germline-derived CDR1 and CDR2 are SGHNT and YYREEE (reference sequence). There are 15 residues in the CDR3. This CDR3 is CASSSAGRLNTEAFF. The CDR3 nucleotides read TGTGCCAGCAGCTCGGCGGGACGGCTGAACACTGAAGCTTTCTTT.

V gene TRBV7-9 combines with J gene TRBJ1-1, with D unclear. CDR3 length equals 14 residues. Trimming took 0 bases from V and 4 from J, leaving 9 bases between them. The germline V gene has CDR1 SEHNR and CDR2 FQNEAQ (reference sequence). The CDR3 region has the DNA TGTGCCAGCAGCTTAGCGGGAGGGAGCACTGAAGCTTTCTTT. Residues: CASSLAGGSTEAFF.

The gene calls are TRBV6-2 or TRBV6-3 and TRBJ1-5; 7 bases match TRBD1. The ends lost 4 bases at V and 4 bases at J; junction bases unmatched: 10. The length of the CDR3 is 16 residues. Germline CDR1 MNHEY, CDR2 SVGEGT. CDR3: CASSFSGQELNQPQHF. CDR3 sequence (DNA): TGTGCCAGCAGTTTCTCCGGACAGGAGCTAAATCAGCCCCAGCATTTT.

The chain joins TRBV11-2 to TRBJ1-2; D might be TRBD1 (5 bases). Germline V gives CDR1 SGHAT, CDR2 FQNNGV. The V gene lost 3 bases and the J gene lost 1 base, with 6 bases spanning the gap. The CDR3 length is 13 residues. CDR3 sequence reads: CASSLTDNYGYTF. The CDR3 nucleotides read TGTGCCAGCAGCTTGACAGATAACTATGGCTACACCTTC.

J is TRBJ2-6 and V is TRBV6-5; D is uncertain. This CDR3 has 14 residues. The germline V and J ends were trimmed by 7 bases and 0 bases, with 7 bases remaining between them. The germline V gene has CDR1 MNHEY and CDR2 SVGAGI. The CDR3 coding sequence is TGTGCCAGCAAAGCGAGCTCTGGGGCCAACGTCCTGACTTTC. This gives the protein CASKASSGANVLTF.